This TCR beta chain was captured in a study of T cells in Graves' hyperthyroidism and ophthalmopathy. The CDR3 contains 13 residues. Between the trimmed V and J ends, which lost 11 bases and 0 bases, there was a span of 12 bases. Looked up from germline, CDR1 is ENHRY and CDR2 is SYGVKD. Isolation of PBMCs was performed on around 9.7 ml fresh peripheral blood. There are a few counts of this clonotype. RNA transcripts provided the source from which TCR beta CDR3 regions were amplified. TCR CDR3 regions were first amplified by RT-PCR with HTBI primers. TCRdb fed the multiplex PCR reads into MiXCR, producing one record per CDR3 protein. Here the sample spans approximately 380,000 distinct CDR3 sequences, under 20% being singletons.

Sequencing was done on a sample of blood. The chain is built from TRBV10-3 and TRBJ2-3, with D perhaps matching TRBD1 or TRBD2 (5 bases each). The source of this sequence is a man aged 18 to 29 with Graves' ophthalmopathy. CDR3 amino acids: CAVNRDSTDTQYF. CDR3 nucleotide sequence: TGTGCCGTCAACCGGGACAGCACAGATACGCAGTATTTT.